This TCR beta chain was observed in a study of CD8 T cells in Susac syndrome. The study sequenced TCR beta in blood CD8+ and CD4+ T cells. Age- and sex-matched healthy donors served as the control group. Regarding the study as a whole: The study admitted that it had a relatively small number of individuals in its TCR sequencing and HLA analysis.

CDR3 length: 14 amino acids. Looked up from germline, CDR1 is MDHEN and CDR2 is SYDVKM. V lost 6 bases to trimming and J lost 4 bases; unmatched junction nucleotides: 6. Of note for this clonotype: Its antigen is unknown.

Reverse transcription of roughly 0.5 to 1 ug RNA was carried out with random hexamers. An immunoSEQ multiplex PCR generated amplified TCR beta CDR3 products spanning 54 Vbeta and 13 Jbeta. In TCRdb, the immunoSEQ multiplex PCR reads were re-called with MiXCR into one record per CDR3 protein. In the table there are roughly 180,000 distinct CDR3 sequences, about 95% of which are singletons. Sequenced input: CD4+ T cells from PBMCs. The receptor's source is a human donor in good health. This sequence joins TRBV28 and TRBJ2-7, with 10 bases aligning to TRBD1. Here the CDR3 reads CASRRLGQGYEQYF. In nucleotides, the CDR3 is TGTGCCAGCAGGCGGCTGGGACAGGGGTACGAGCAGTACTTC. The full variable domain, its missing parts supplied by reference TRBV28 and TRBJ2-7, is DVKVTQSSRYLVKRTGEKVFLECVQDMDHENMFWYRQDPGLGLRLIYFSYDVKMKEKGDIPEGYSVSREKKERFSLILESASTNQTSMYLCASRRLGQGYEQYFGPGTRLTVT.